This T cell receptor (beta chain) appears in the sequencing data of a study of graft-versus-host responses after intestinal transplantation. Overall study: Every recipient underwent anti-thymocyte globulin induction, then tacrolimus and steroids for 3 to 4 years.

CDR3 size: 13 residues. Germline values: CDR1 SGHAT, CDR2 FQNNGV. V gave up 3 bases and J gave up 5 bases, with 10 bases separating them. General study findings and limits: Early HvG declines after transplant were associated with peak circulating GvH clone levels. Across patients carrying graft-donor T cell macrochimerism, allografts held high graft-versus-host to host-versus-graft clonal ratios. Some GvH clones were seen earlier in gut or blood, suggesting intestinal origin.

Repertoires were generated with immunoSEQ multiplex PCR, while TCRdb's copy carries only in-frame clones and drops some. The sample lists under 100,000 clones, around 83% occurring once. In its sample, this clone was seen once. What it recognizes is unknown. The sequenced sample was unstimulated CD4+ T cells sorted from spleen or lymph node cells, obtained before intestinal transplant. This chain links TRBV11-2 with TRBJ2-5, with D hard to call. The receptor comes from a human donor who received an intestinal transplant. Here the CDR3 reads CASSFDVRETQYF. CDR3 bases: TGTGCCAGCAGCTTTGATGTACGGGAGACCCAGTACTTC.